This paragraph reports one T cell receptor (beta chain). Its antigen remains unidentified. The sample belongs to a study of T cell responses to AZD1222 COVID-19 vaccine. Sequenced by immunoSEQ multiplex PCR; TCRdb stores in-frame clones only, minus some. The sample shows fewer than 200,000 clones, roughly 92% of them seen only once. The study's findings and limits: Most donors were white British, females outnumbered males, and clonal diversity was possibly underestimated.

The germline gives CDR1 GTSNPN, CDR2 SVGIG (reference sequence). V dropped 7 bases and J dropped 0 bases, with 6 bases sitting between them. CDR3 length equals 12 residues. Sequenced material: peripheral blood, taken on day 0 of AZD1222 vaccination. The rearrangement uses TRBV30 and TRBJ1-4, with D uncertain. This clonotype was sampled from an adult in good health. The CDR3 reads CALLTTNEKLFF. In DNA form, the CDR3 reads TGTGCCTTACTAACAACTAATGAAAAACTGTTTTTT.